The T cell receptor beta chain described here comes from a study of shared clonotypes between healthy human individuals. Overall study: Contributing individuals were a couple of females and a few males aged 18 to 49.

Deep-level running was used for the assay. Sequenced by immunoSEQ multiplex PCR; TCRdb stores in-frame clones only, minus some. The data contain 950,000 to 1,100,000 clones, 70% to 80% of them singletons. With regard to this clone: Antigen: not known.

V gave up 0 bases and J gave up 5 bases, with 14 bases separating them. The CDR3 is 16 amino acids. The germline gives CDR1 MNHEY, CDR2 SMNVEV (reference sequence). The study's findings and limits: Naive CD4 clonotypes overlapped across a handful of donors at approximately 5.5%. Although depth was large, rarefaction showed that sequencing of the sorted subsets was incomplete.

The sample taken for sequencing was memory CD4+ T cells sorted from blood. The subset was: CD45RA-negative fraction. This TCR derives from a man aged 18 to 29 in good health. The chain uses TRBV27 and TRBJ2-1; D possibly corresponds to TRBD1 (6 bases). Written as DNA, the CDR3 is TGTGCCAGCAGTTTATCGCCCTCAGCAGGGGACAATGAGCAGTTCTTC. Translating gives CASSLSPSAGDNEQFF.